This TCR beta chain stems from a study of T cell responses to AZD1222 COVID-19 vaccine. Study as a whole: Some second doses came at about 4 weeks and others at about 12 weeks; these were pooled.

V shed 3 bases and J shed 3 bases, with 12 bases lying between them. Germline assignment: CDR1 SGHKS and CDR2 YYEKEE (reference sequence). CDR3 length equals 14 residues. Study results and limitations: Vaccine-associated CD4 TCRs ranged over spike, dominating at 160-218 and 743-854. Two AZD1222 doses significantly raised spike-specific TCR breadth and depth over controls. Clonal diversity was possibly underestimated, and white British individuals and females predominated among donors.

This clone has just a few counts. Its antigen is not known. Sequencing used immunoSEQ multiplex PCR; TCRdb keeps in-frame clones, though not all of them. The top ten hold around 16% of the sample, which has 120,000 to 150,000 clones, around 88% seen once. This specimen was peripheral blood, taken on day 0 of AZD1222 vaccination. The gene calls are TRBV5-5 and TRBJ1-2, with D perhaps matching TRBD1 (5 bases). The clonotype comes from an adult in good health. CDR3 residues: CASSWSGGDYGYTF. In DNA, the CDR3 is TGTGCCAGCAGCTGGTCGGGAGGGGACTATGGCTACACCTTC. Together with reference TRBV5-5 and TRBJ1-2, the CDR3 gives the full variable domain: DAGVTQSPTHLIKTRGQQVTLRCSPISGHKSVSWYQQVLGQGPQFIFQYYEKEERGRGNFPDRFSARQFPNYSSELNVNALLLGDSALYLCASSWSGGDYGYTFGSGTRLTVV.